What follows are 19 T cell receptor beta chains derived from one specimen sequenced in a study. TCRdb used MiXCR to reprocess the 5' RACE reads, holding one entry per CDR3 protein. The table records tens of thousands of distinct CDR3 sequences, 18% of them present only once. The source material was naive CD4+ T cells sorted from a lymph node. Stated subset: naive CD4+ T cells, CD4+CD45RA+CD25-. The origin of the receptors is a female donor with breast cancer.

This clonotype was seen only a few times. V is TRBV5-1 and J is TRBJ2-7; D gene uncertain. CDR1 and CDR2 (germline): SGHRS, YFSETQ. The CDR3 has 14 amino acids. V gave up 0 bases and J gave up 3 bases, with 10 bases separating them. The CDR3, as DNA: TGCGCCAGCAGCTTGGCGGGCAGCCGCTACGAGCAGTACTTC. It translates to CASSLAGSRYEQYF.

This clonotype was seen a handful of times. The J gene is TRBJ1-5, the V gene TRBV2, with TRBD1 identical over 8 bases. The CDR3 sequence is 18 residues long. Looked up from germline, CDR1 is SNHLY and CDR2 is FYNNEI. Trimming removed 11 bases from V and 2 bases from J; junction bases left unmatched: 20. Here the CDR3 DNA reads TGTGCCGGCAATCCCGGACAGACAGGGGTGCGAGGCAATCAGCCCCAGCATTTT. Amino acids: CAGNPGQTGVRGNQPQHF.

This clonotype occurred a few times. The J gene is TRBJ1-3, the V gene TRBV6-6, with 9 bases aligning to TRBD1. The junction had 8 bases not matched to a gene; V was cut back by 6 bases and J by 2 bases. The CDR3 runs 16 residues. CDR1 is MNHNY and CDR2 is SVGAGI in the germline V gene (reference sequence). The CDR3 DNA follows: TGTGCCAGCAGCTCGGGACAGGGAGGAGCTGGAAACACCATATATTTT. Translation gives CASSSGQGGAGNTIYF.

The table lists this clonotype with a few counts. V usage is TRBV29-1 and J usage is TRBJ1-3; D remains unclear. Looked up from germline, CDR1 is SQVTM and CDR2 is ANQGSEA. The CDR3 covers 15 residues. Trimming took 7 bases from V and 4 from J, leaving 20 bases between them. Here the CDR3 DNA reads TGCAGCGCCCGAGGAGCGGGCCCTTCGGGAAACACCATATATTTT. The encoded protein is CSARGAGPSGNTIYF.

Only a few counts were recorded for this clonotype. J is TRBJ2-1 and V is TRBV6-1; no clear D gene. V shed 7 bases and J shed 9 bases, with 10 bases lying between them. Germline V gene lookup returns CDR1 MNHNS and CDR2 SASEGT. The CDR3 is 11 residues long. The CDR3 spells CASNRNPEQFF. The CDR3 DNA follows: TGTGCCAGCAATCGCAACCCTGAGCAGTTCTTC.

This clonotype was seen only a few times. The chain is built from TRBV7-3 and TRBJ2-7; weak D call: TRBD2 (6 bases). CDR1 is SGHTA and CDR2 is FQGTGA in the germline V gene. Trimming removed 5 bases from V and 6 bases from J, with 14 bases in between. The CDR3 runs to 13 residues. CDR3 sequence reads: CASSAGLGGEQYF. CDR3 DNA sequence: TGTGCCAGCAGCGCTGGTTTGGGGGGCGAGCAGTACTTC.

The chain joins TRBV30 to TRBJ1-4; a weak D match, TRBD1 (6 bases). The CDR3 length is 13 residues. V lost 4 bases and J lost 8, with 14 bases in between. Per the germline V gene, CDR1 is GTSNPN and CDR2 is SVGIG (reference sequence). The CDR3 DNA follows: TGTGCCTGGACTCAGGGGCAGGTCGAAAAACTGTTTTTT. This translates into CAWTQGQVEKLFF.

This sequence joins TRBV24-1 and TRBJ1-5; D possibly corresponds to TRBD1 (5 bases). The CDR3 totals 12 residues. The ends were cut back, 9 bases at V and 5 bases at J, with 10 bases in the middle. CDR1 and CDR2 from the germline V gene are KGHDR and SFDVKD. The CDR3 reads CATSQGDQPQHF. Here the CDR3 DNA reads TGTGCCACCTCACAAGGGGATCAGCCCCAGCATTTT.

This clonotype occurred a few times. The chain uses TRBV6-5 and TRBJ2-2; no firm D call. V lost 10 bases, J lost 6 bases, and 15 bases lay in between. The CDR3 has 13 amino acids. Germline V gene lookup returns CDR1 MNHEY and CDR2 SVGAGI. The CDR3 protein is CATATRAPGELFF. CDR3 nucleotides: TGTGCCACCGCCACCCGAGCCCCCGGGGAGCTGTTTTTT.

A note on this clonotype: A much larger clonotype is one base distant, so this may be a read error. The chain recombines TRBV15 with TRBJ1-1; the D is unclear. This CDR3 contains 12 residues. The germline CDR1 and CDR2 sequences are LNHNV and YYDKDF (reference sequence). The CDR3 DNA is TGTGCCATCAGCAGAGATCAACAGGAAGCTTTCTTT. Encoded protein: CAISRDQQEAFF.

The chain's CDR3 is CASSVGLGKFVANTGELFF. The CDR3 nucleotides read TGTGCCAGCAGCGTTGGTTTAGGAAAATTCGTCGCGAACACCGGGGAGCTGTTTTTT. V usage is TRBV9 and J usage is TRBJ2-2; D ambiguous. The ends were cut back, 2 bases at V and 0 bases at J, with 20 bases in the middle. Germline CDR1 and CDR2: SGDLS and YYNGEE. This CDR3 spans 19 amino acids.

The chain joins TRBV20-1 to TRBJ2-3; maybe TRBD2 (5 bases). V lost 4 bases and J lost 2, with 10 bases in between. The CDR3 is 13 amino acids. Germline V gene lookup returns CDR1 DFQATT and CDR2 SNEGSKA (reference sequence). In DNA, the CDR3 is TGCAGTGCTACCAGCGGATCCACAGATACGCAGTATTTT. As protein: CSATSGSTDTQYF.

Concerning this clonotype: The junction departs from germline at one end; a sequencing error may be responsible. This sequence joins TRBV30 and TRBJ2-5; tentative D call: TRBD1 (5 bases). This CDR3 is built from 13 residues. The germline V gene has CDR1 GTSNPN and CDR2 SVGIG (reference sequence). CDR3 sequence: CSWNRQKRETQYF. CDR3 nucleotides: TGTTCCTGGAACCGACAGAAGCGAGAGACCCAGTACTTC.

The rearrangement joins TRBV5-5 to TRBJ2-3; possibly TRBD2 for D (5 bases). Trimming shortened V by 6 bases and J by 2 bases, and 13 bases separated the two germline ends. CDR1 is SGHKS and CDR2 is YYEKEE in the germline V gene (reference sequence). The CDR3 runs to 14 residues. CDR3 nucleotide sequence: TGTGCCAGCACCCCTTCCGGGATCACAGATACGCAGTATTTT. Amino acid sequence: CASTPSGITDTQYF.

Only a few counts were recorded for this clonotype. The rearrangement links TRBV9 to TRBJ2-7, with a possible D match to TRBD1 (6 bases). CDR3 size: 15 residues. Germline CDR1 is SGDLS and CDR2 is YYNGEE. V lost 3 bases, J lost 4 bases, and 17 bases lay in between. The CDR3 nucleotides read TGTGCCAGCAGCGCCGACATACAGGGTCTTTACGAGCAGTACTTC. This codes for CASSADIQGLYEQYF. Filled out from reference TRBV9 and TRBJ2-7, the complete variable domain reads DSGVTQTPKHLITATGQRVTLRCSPRSGDLSVYWYQQSLDQGLQFLIQYYNGEERAKGNILERFSAQQFPDLHSELNLSSLELGDSALYFCASSADIQGLYEQYFGPGTRLTVT.

The chain joins TRBV20-1 to TRBJ2-7, with a tentative D call TRBD2 (5 bases). Germline CDR1 and CDR2: DFQATT and SNEGSKA (reference sequence). The CDR3 has 14 residues. Between the trimmed V and J ends, which lost 5 bases and 0 bases, there was a span of 14 bases. This CDR3 reads CSAPGIGSSYEQYF. In nucleotides, the CDR3 is TGCAGTGCTCCCGGTATAGGGAGCTCCTACGAGCAGTACTTC.

The V call is TRBV7-2, the J call TRBJ2-2; D is undetermined. Germline lookup yields CDR1 SGHTA and CDR2 FQGNSA. The CDR3 has 14 amino acids. V lost 0 bases and J 6 bases, leaving 8 bases between the germline ends. CDR3 region: CASSLAVGSGELFF. DNA of the CDR3: TGTGCCAGCAGCTTAGCAGTTGGCTCCGGGGAGCTGTTTTTT.

This clonotype was observed many times. The chain recombines TRBV3-1 with TRBJ2-1, with D tentatively TRBD1 (6 bases). The V gene lost 1 base and the J gene lost 6 bases, with 7 bases spanning the gap. The CDR3 runs 13 residues. CDR1 is LGHDT, CDR2 YNNKEL, per germline (reference sequence). The DNA of the CDR3 is TGTGCCAGCAGCCAAGGGGGGCCCAATGAGCAGTTCTTC. This codes for CASSQGGPNEQFF.

This clonotype was recorded many times. The chain links TRBV12-3 or TRBV12-4 to TRBJ1-1; D possibly corresponds to TRBD1 (5 bases). This CDR3 region has 14 residues. Trimming cost V 6 bases and J 0 bases, with 11 bases left between them. CDR3 coding DNA: TGTGCCAGCAGCTGGCAAGGGGTGAACACTGAAGCTTTCTTT. Residues: CASSWQGVNTEAFF.